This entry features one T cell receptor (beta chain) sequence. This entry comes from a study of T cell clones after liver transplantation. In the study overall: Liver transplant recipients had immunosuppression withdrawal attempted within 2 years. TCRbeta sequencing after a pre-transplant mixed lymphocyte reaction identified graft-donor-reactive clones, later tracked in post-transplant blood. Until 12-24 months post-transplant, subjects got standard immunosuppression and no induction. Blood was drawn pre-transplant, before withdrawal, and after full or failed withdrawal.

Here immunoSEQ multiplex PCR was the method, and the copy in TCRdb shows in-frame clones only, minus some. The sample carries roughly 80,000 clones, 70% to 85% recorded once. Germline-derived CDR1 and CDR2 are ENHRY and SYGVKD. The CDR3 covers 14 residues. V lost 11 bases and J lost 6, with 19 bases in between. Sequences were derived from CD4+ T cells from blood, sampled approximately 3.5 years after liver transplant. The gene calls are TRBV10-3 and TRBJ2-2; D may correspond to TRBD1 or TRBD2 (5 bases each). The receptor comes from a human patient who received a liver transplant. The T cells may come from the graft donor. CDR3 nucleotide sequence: TGTGCCTCCTGGGACGGAAGAAAACCCGGGGAGCTGTTTTTT. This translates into CASWDGRKPGELFF.